This entry is about one TCR beta chain. There is no known antigen for this receptor. Base qualities were left out, and no much larger clone turns up one base away. These data come from a study of T cell responses to AZD1222 COVID-19 vaccine (dated by TCRdb to the early 2020s). Regarding the research as a whole: TCR sequencing was performed for approximately 240 trial participants, of whom around 200 were given two doses of AZD1222 and around 26 were given two doses of MenACWY control vaccine. Trial participants were enrolled by age into subgroups of 18-55, 56-69 and 70-plus years, and roughly 150, 30 and 60 TCR-sequenced participants, respectively, were included in these subgroups. General conclusions and limits of the study: No day 14 peak-response samples were available, so repertoires were characterized only after the peak T cell response. The vaccine-associated CD4 TCRs covered the entire spike protein, and the dominant responses fell in regions 160-218 and 743-854. Participants were mostly white British and included more females than males, and it was suggested by the authors that clonal diversity may have been underestimated. A significant rise in spike-specific TCR breadth and depth was observed after two AZD1222 doses relative to day 0 and relative to MenACWY recipients. Reportedly, almost half of the unique spike-specific TCRs recognized epitopes lying outside the regions that are mutated in the B.1.351 and B.1.1.7 variants. Only a handful of AZD1222 recipients were SARS-CoV-2 seropositive at baseline, limiting conclusions about previously exposed vaccinees. In the small 56-69-year group, the increase in depth fell short of significance, most likely because of low power.

In light of the paper, this sample's time point label describes: baseline before first vaccination. The sample's treatment or condition label is to be understood as: meningococcal conjugate vaccine given as trial control. Vaccinee samples came from UK trials COV001 and COV002, including a single-blind randomized controlled phase 2/3 trial of AZD1222 (ChAdOx1 nCoV-19) in healthy adults. For TCRbeta chain sequencing, PBMC samples from trial participants were taken at day 0 and at day 28 after the second dose. CDR1 and CDR2 are read off the germline V gene as SGHNT and YENEEA. Inclusive of the bounding cysteine and phenylalanine, the CDR3 is 13 residues long. Here the CDR3 DNA is all that survives: 39 bases in frame from base 1. V sheds 4 bases and J sheds 9 bases, leaving 15 bases between their ends. The CDR3 regions of human TCRbeta chains were analyzed by immunosequencing. Processing in the source paper ran as follows. TCRs in the repertoires were compared against a reference library of SARS-CoV-2-specific TCRs that had been generated with the MIRA antigen-specificity platform. Breadth meant the fraction of unique TCRs that were SARS-CoV-2-associated, whereas depth meant the fraction of total T cells that were SARS-CoV-2-associated. Each spike-specific TCR was assigned to its reactive spike region and to a CD4 or CD8 class using the MIRA data. Log10-transformed breadth and depth values were compared by one-way ANOVA with Sidak's multiple comparisons tests. The table was pulled from immuneACCESS by TCRdb, which kept in-frame rearrangements only. Such tables lose some clones; where checked, under half of the loss comes from unresolved V genes, and the rest has no known cause. Clone size and the V and J calls come from that table; the DNA yielded D and trimming. The sample table lists 120,000 or so clones, roughly 87% of them with a count of one. Around 4.5% of the sample rests with the top ten.

The chain employs TRBV11-3 and TRBJ1-1; TRBD1 is possibly the D segment (6 matching bases). This TCR was recovered from an adult in good health. The sample here was peripheral blood, taken on day 0 of MenACWY control vaccination. The encoded CDR3 is CASSSTQGSKAFF. The DNA sequence is TGTGCCAGCAGCTCCACACAGGGAAGTAAAGCTTTCTTT.